This TCR beta chain is drawn from a study of sequential checkpoint blockade in melanoma. Study-level information: Patients were randomized 1:1 to nivolumab-then-ipilimumab or ipilimumab-then-nivolumab first-line. Approximately 20 patients had tumor biopsies before treatment and at week 13.

Regarding treatment: randomized to nivolumab then ipilimumab (arm A) or the reverse (arm B). Data came from immunoSEQ multiplex PCR; TCRdb stores just in-frame clones and leaves some out. The sample has 20,000 to 25,000 clones; around 30% are singletons. The source material was tumor tissue (inferred from file names), sampled from a patient given nivolumab and ipilimumab in sequence. This receptor was identified in a human donor with melanoma.

CDR3 coding DNA: TGTGCCACCAGACAGGGAGTGGAAGAGACCCAGTACTTC. Translating gives CATRQGVEETQYF. V usage is TRBV19 and J usage is TRBJ2-5; 7 bases align to TRBD1. Germline V gene sequence: CDR1 LNHDA, CDR2 SQIVND (reference sequence). The CDR3 length is 13 residues. V lost 10 bases, J lost 3 bases, and 8 bases stayed unmatched.